This T cell receptor beta chain comes out of a study of cytomegalovirus exposure and HLA in healthy donors. With 60 Vbeta and 13 Jbeta primers, the PCR was carried out. Measured with immunoSEQ multiplex PCR; TCRdb has only the in-frame clones, and not every one. The top ten hold 9.5% to 13% of the sample, which has 190,000 or so clones, roughly four fifths seen once. The ends were cut back, 1 base at V and 6 bases at J, with 7 bases in the middle. This CDR3 is built from 14 residues. Per the germline V gene, CDR1 is SGHTA and CDR2 is FQGNSA. The sequenced sample was PBMCs. This sequence joins TRBV7-2 and TRBJ1-6; D perhaps matches TRBD1 (5 bases). This sequence was found in a woman between 50 and 59 years old in good health and CMV-seropositive. Written as DNA, the CDR3 is TGTGCCAGCAGCTTAGGGAGGGGTAATTCACCCCTCCACTTT. This codes for CASSLGRGNSPLHF.